This T cell receptor (beta chain) was recovered during a study of spatial heterogeneity in lung cancer. Time point indicated: blood at routine non-recurrence follow-up after resection. TCRdb passed the 5' RACE reads through MiXCR, listing each CDR3 protein once. The sample consists of 110,000 or so distinct CDR3 sequences, approximately 11% of them appearing once. The TCR originated in a female donor with early-stage non-small cell lung cancer. Sequencing was performed on PBMCs, taken at follow-up.

In DNA form, the CDR3 reads TGCAGTGCCTTTTGGTCCTACAATGAGCAGTTCTTC. Translating it yields CSAFWSYNEQFF. The V call is TRBV20-1, the J call TRBJ2-1; D ambiguous. CDR3 length: 12 residues. The germline V and J ends were trimmed by 6 bases and 1 base, with 7 bases remaining between them. CDR1 is DFQATT, CDR2 SNEGSKA, per germline (reference sequence).